The entry below gives a single T cell receptor beta chain sequence along with its context. The V end lost 6 bases, the J end lost 2 bases, and 10 bases lay between the germline ends. Germline V lookup: CDR1 SNHLY, CDR2 FYNNEI. This CDR3 comprises 14 residues. In the source study's methods: How many nucleated cells were present was estimated from reference gene primer amplification. Sequenced by immunoSEQ multiplex PCR; TCRdb stores in-frame clones only, minus some. The V and J calls and clone size come from that table; D and trimming were worked out from the DNA. The sample holds under 250,000 clones, around 86% seen once. The data derive from a study of blood T cell repertoires in COVID-19.

Sequencing input: peripheral blood. The receptor's source is a man aged 45-60 years with COVID-19, enrolled during active disease. The chain is built from TRBV2 and TRBJ2-2; a weak D match, TRBD2 (7 bases). CDR3 bases: TGTGCCAGCAGGAGGGGGGGTAACACCGGGGAGCTGTTTTTT. Translated, it gives CASRRGGNTGELFF.